The 32 T cell receptor beta chains presented below share a single source sample, sequenced in a study of OX40 agonist ivuxolimab in advanced cancers. Repertoires were generated with immunoSEQ multiplex PCR, while TCRdb's copy carries only in-frame clones and drops some. The sample has around 80,000 clones; almost 85% are singletons. This sample comprised CD4+ or CD8+ T cells sorted from blood, obtained in a trial of the OX40 agonist ivuxolimab. These receptors came from an adult with an advanced solid tumor such as melanoma, head and neck, liver or kidney cancer.

This chain connects TRBV4-3 to TRBJ1-2, with 8 positions matching TRBD1. Germline assignment: CDR1 LGHNA and CDR2 YSLEER. V shed 1 base and J 6 bases; nucleotides not matched to a gene: 4. This CDR3 has 14 residues. Written as DNA, the CDR3 is TGCGCCAGCAGCCAAGCCGACAGGGGTCATGGCTACACCTTC. Translated, it gives CASSQADRGHGYTF.

J is TRBJ2-3 and V is TRBV2; D ambiguous. Trimming removed 4 bases at V and 2 bases at J, with 10 bases between. In germline, CDR1 is SNHLY, CDR2 FYNNEI. The CDR3 sequence is 14 residues long. CDR3 sequence: CASSAGLSTDTQYF. CDR3 DNA sequence: TGTGCCAGCAGTGCAGGTTTATCCACAGATACGCAGTATTTT.

The chain uses TRBV4-2 and TRBJ1-2, with no clear D. The CDR3 has 15 amino acids. V gave up 0 bases and J gave up 5 bases, with 13 bases separating them. Germline assignment: CDR1 LGHNA and CDR2 YNFKEQ. The CDR3 DNA follows: TGTGCCAGCAGCCAAGATGACCAGACTTCATATGGCTACACCTTC. Translated, it gives CASSQDDQTSYGYTF.

This sequence joins TRBV6-1 and TRBJ1-3, with D uncertain. V lost 2 bases and J 1 base, leaving 12 bases between the germline ends. Germline V lookup: CDR1 MNHNS, CDR2 SASEGT. This CDR3 contains 16 residues. Written as DNA, the CDR3 is TGTGCCAGCAGTGAAATGGACGGCCGTTCTGGAAACACCATATATTTT. Amino acids: CASSEMDGRSGNTIYF.

The J gene is TRBJ2-3, the V gene TRBV4-3; 9 bases line up with TRBD2. V dropped 0 bases and J dropped 4; count of bases not matched to a gene: 11. CDR3 length: 18 residues. Germline CDR1 and CDR2: LGHNA and YSLEER. The CDR3 DNA reads as TGCGCCAGCAGCCAAGAAAATAGCGGGGGCCTTTGGGCAGATACGCAGTATTTT. Its protein product is CASSQENSGGLWADTQYF.

V usage is TRBV6-1 and J usage is TRBJ2-1; 9 nucleotides line up with TRBD1. The V gene's germline CDR1 is MNHNS and CDR2 SASEGT. V was clipped by 4 bases and J by 5 bases; unmatched bases: 9. This CDR3 region has 16 residues. CDR3: CASSVLPGQGHNEQFF. The CDR3 region has the DNA TGTGCCAGCAGTGTTCTCCCGGGACAGGGTCACAATGAGCAGTTCTTC.

This clone has just a few counts. The V and J genes are TRBV28 and TRBJ2-3, with a possible D match to TRBD1 (7 bases). V lost 6 bases and J lost 1, with 11 bases in between. Per germline, CDR1 MDHEN and CDR2 SYDVKM. The CDR3 contains 14 residues. CDR3 DNA sequence: TGTGCCAGCAGGCGGGACAGCGGCACAGATACGCAGTATTTT. Translating it yields CASRRDSGTDTQYF.

Only one count was recorded for this clone. The chain is built from TRBV19 and TRBJ1-2; TRBD1 might be the D (5 bases). CDR3 length: 14 amino acids. Germline V lookup: CDR1 LNHDA, CDR2 SQIVND (reference sequence). The ends were cut back, 3 bases at V and 2 bases at J, with 10 bases in the middle. The CDR3 DNA sequence: TGTGCCAGTAGTATCGGGGGAGGCAACTATGGCTACACCTTC. It encodes CASSIGGGNYGYTF.

This CDR3 is CASSLGGAETQYF. The CDR3 bases are TGTGCCAGCAGCTTGGGAGGGGCCGAGACCCAGTACTTC. J is TRBJ2-5 and V is TRBV5-6; perhaps D is TRBD1 or TRBD2 (5 bases each). This CDR3 has 13 amino acids. The V and J ends lost 0 bases and 5 bases respectively, with 8 bases between them. Germline CDR1 and CDR2: SGHDT and YYEEEE.

V and J are TRBV7-9 and TRBJ2-6, with D possibly being TRBD2 (5 bases). CDR3 size: 15 residues. The germline CDR1 and CDR2 sequences are SEHNR and FQNEAQ (reference sequence). Deletions cut 5 bases from V and 2 bases from J, with 10 bases between. This CDR3 is CASSPRGAGANVLTF. CDR3 nucleotides: TGTGCCAGCAGCCCTCGGGGTGCTGGGGCCAACGTCCTGACTTTC.

The chain is built from TRBV7-2 and TRBJ2-3; D may be TRBD2 (6 bases). The germline V gene has CDR1 SGHTA and CDR2 FQGNSA. The CDR3 covers 13 residues. V was cut by 4 bases and J by 4 bases, with 9 bases left in between. The CDR3 DNA reads TGTGCCAGCAGCTATAGGGACTCAGATACGCAGTATTTT. The encoded protein is CASSYRDSDTQYF.

CDR3 sequence: CASSLDRDTQYF. Here the CDR3 DNA reads TGTGCCAGCAGCTTAGATAGAGATACGCAGTATTTT. V and J are TRBV7-8 and TRBJ2-3; D uncertain. V lost 1 base to trimming and J lost 5 bases, with 4 bases between them. The CDR3 sequence is 12 residues long. The germline V gene has CDR1 SGHVS and CDR2 FQNEAQ.

The chain links TRBV18 to TRBJ1-1, with D unresolved. This CDR3 is built from 14 residues. Per germline, CDR1 KGHSH and CDR2 LQKENI. V was pared by 3 bases and J by 1 base, with 9 bases between. The CDR3 loop reads CASSPQNRNTEAFF. The CDR3 DNA sequence: TGTGCCAGCTCACCCCAGAACAGGAACACTGAAGCTTTCTTT.

The V call is TRBV28, the J call TRBJ2-3; 8 nucleotides match TRBD2. The germline gives CDR1 MDHEN, CDR2 SYDVKM. V was clipped by 3 bases and J by 4 bases; unmatched bases: 9. The CDR3 runs 16 residues. CDR3 sequence (DNA): TGTGCCAGCAGTTTTCTTCCAGCGGGAGCCCCAGATACGCAGTATTTT. Translating it yields CASSFLPAGAPDTQYF.

This clone was recorded only once. The chain links TRBV27 to TRBJ2-6; TRBD1 agrees at 7 bases. The J segment lost 2 bases and the V segment lost 6 bases, leaving 4 bases of the junction unmatched. Per the germline V gene, CDR1 is MNHEY and CDR2 is SMNVEV (reference sequence). The CDR3 is 15 amino acids. As DNA, the CDR3 is TGTGCCAGCAGGTACAGGGGAGCTGGGGCCAACGTCCTGACTTTC. It codes for CASRYRGAGANVLTF.

CDR3 nucleotide sequence: TGTGCCAGCAGTGACCCGGGGGGCGATGAAAAACTGTTTTTT. Residues: CASSDPGGDEKLFF. The J gene is TRBJ1-4, the V gene TRBV25-1; D is perhaps TRBD1 (6 bases). The CDR3 runs 14 residues. V was clipped by 3 bases and J by 6 bases, with 11 bases between them. Germline V CDR1 and CDR2: MGHDK, SYGVNS.

The genes are TRBV9 and TRBJ1-2, with TRBD1 identical over 10 bases. J gave up 3 bases and V 4 bases, and 3 bases lay outside the gene matches. CDR3 length equals 14 residues. The germline CDR1 and CDR2 sequences are SGDLS and YYNGEE. The CDR3 sequence: CASSPGQGYYGYTF. The CDR3 DNA sequence: TGTGCCAGCAGCCCGGGACAGGGGTACTATGGCTACACCTTC.

By its share, this clone is medium-sized. V and J are TRBV2 and TRBJ1-1; D perhaps matches TRBD1 (5 bases). The CDR3 extends over 14 amino acids. The germline V gene encodes CDR1 SNHLY and CDR2 FYNNEI. The V end was cut by 8 bases, the J end by 5 bases, with 18 bases between. The CDR3 DNA reads TGTGCCAGCGCGGTGGCCACCGGGGGGACTGAAGCTTTCTTT. Translating gives CASAVATGGTEAFF.

The table lists this clone with a count of one. The chain joins TRBV6-1 to TRBJ2-1; no definite D call. This CDR3 spans 12 amino acids. Per the germline V gene, CDR1 is MNHNS and CDR2 is SASEGT. With 7 bases removed from V and 8 bases from J, the gap between germline ends came to 12 bases. In nucleotides, the CDR3 is TGTGCCAGCAATCCTTACCGGGATGAGCAGTTCTTC. This gives the protein CASNPYRDEQFF.

V gene TRBV28 combines with J gene TRBJ1-5; D is possibly TRBD1 (6 bases). Germline V lookup: CDR1 MDHEN, CDR2 SYDVKM. The germline V and J ends were trimmed by 6 bases and 0 bases, with 15 bases remaining between them. This CDR3 has 16 amino acids. The CDR3 DNA reads TGTGCCAGCAGATTCGACCTAGGGGGTAGCAATCAGCCCCAGCATTTT. Residues: CASRFDLGGSNQPQHF.

V gene TRBV5-6 combines with J gene TRBJ2-1; no firm D call. Germline V gene data show CDR1 as SGHDT and CDR2 as YYEEEE. CDR3 size: 15 residues. Trimming removed 2 bases at V and 4 bases at J, with 13 bases between. For the CDR3, the DNA is TGTGCCAGCAGCTTTAGACTTTCTCCTTACAATGAGCAGTTCTTC. Translated, it gives CASSFRLSPYNEQFF.

The V and J genes are TRBV18 and TRBJ2-1; D perhaps matches TRBD2 (5 bases). V was cut by 4 bases and J by 12 bases, with 16 bases left in between. The CDR3 length is 13 residues. Germline lookup yields CDR1 KGHSH and CDR2 LQKENI. In DNA, the CDR3 is TGTGCCAGCTCACAAGATGAAGAACGGGGGCAGTTCTTC. Residues: CASSQDEERGQFF.

The V call is TRBV6-1, the J call TRBJ1-6, with D possibly being TRBD1 (6 bases). The CDR3 loop spans 15 amino acids. V gave up 0 bases and J gave up 9 bases, with 12 bases separating them. Germline values: CDR1 MNHNS, CDR2 SASEGT. The CDR3 protein is CASSEAVTGISPLHF. DNA of the CDR3: TGTGCCAGCAGTGAAGCGGTAACAGGGATTTCACCCCTCCACTTT.

This chain connects TRBV4-1 to TRBJ1-3, with D uncertain. The CDR3 length is 13 residues. CDR1 is MGHRA, CDR2 YSYEKL, per germline. Trimming cost V 4 bases and J 9 bases, with 13 bases left between them. CDR3 nucleotide sequence: TGCGCCAGCAGCCGAGATCCCTCGGGCACCATATATTTT. Its translation: CASSRDPSGTIYF.

The chain has TRBV4-1 and TRBJ2-7; TRBD2 matches at 8 bases. This CDR3 has 15 amino acids. V shed 4 bases and J 4 bases; nucleotides not matched to a gene: 9. Germline lookup yields CDR1 MGHRA and CDR2 YSYEKL. In nucleotides, the CDR3 is TGCGCCAGCAGCCGCTCGGGGGGGGAGGAATACGAGCAGTACTTC. It is translated as CASSRSGGEEYEQYF.

The rearrangement uses TRBV18 and TRBJ1-5, with 7 bases aligning to TRBD1. The V gene's germline CDR1 is KGHSH and CDR2 LQKENI. This CDR3 spans 14 amino acids. After removal of 2 bases from V and 6 bases from J, the junction contained 4 bases not matched to a gene. CDR3 sequence: CASSPDTGVQPQHF. The DNA for the CDR3 is TGTGCCAGCTCACCAGATACAGGGGTTCAGCCCCAGCATTTT.

This clone was recorded once. The chain employs TRBV7-6 and TRBJ2-3; the D is unclear. V lost 1 base and J 6 bases, leaving 14 bases between the germline ends. Germline V lookup: CDR1 SGHVS, CDR2 FNYEAQ. This CDR3 is 15 amino acids long. The DNA for the CDR3 is TGTGCCAGCAGCTTAGTTAGGGCGAGCTGGGATACGCAGTATTTT. Amino acids: CASSLVRASWDTQYF.

The chain carries TRBV4-2 and TRBJ2-2; D may be TRBD1 (5 bases). Looked up from germline, CDR1 is LGHNA and CDR2 is YNFKEQ. The V and J ends lost 5 bases and 8 bases respectively, with 21 bases between them. CDR3 length equals 16 residues. The CDR3 reads CASSSESGRETGELFF. The CDR3 region has the DNA TGTGCCAGCAGCTCTGAAAGTGGCAGGGAAACAGGGGAGCTGTTTTTT.

This clone was observed a handful of times. The junction differs from germline at one of its ends, possibly a read error. V and J are TRBV18 and TRBJ2-1; TRBD2 is a possible D gene (6 bases). CDR1 and CDR2 from the germline V gene are KGHSH and LQKENI. This CDR3 spans 16 amino acids. The CDR3, as DNA: TGTGCCAGCTCACCATTGGGCGGGGCCTCCTACAGTGAGCAGTTCTTC. Amino acid sequence: CASSPLGGASYSEQFF.

The rearrangement links TRBV18 to TRBJ2-1; a weak D match, TRBD1 (5 bases). V lost 1 base and J lost 9, with 10 bases in between. The germline V gene has CDR1 KGHSH and CDR2 LQKENI. This CDR3 is built from 13 residues. CDR3 in DNA: TGTGCCAGCTCACCACTCCGACAGTCTGAGCAGTTCTTC. Protein: CASSPLRQSEQFF.

This rearrangement joins TRBV21-1 to TRBJ2-3. TRBV21-1 is an annotated pseudogene. The CDR3 extends over 14 amino acids. As DNA, the CDR3 is TGTGCCAGCGGGGACGTGGGGCCCCCAGATACGCAGTATTTT. It yields the protein CASGDVGPPDTQYF.

This chain links TRBV21-1 with TRBJ2-3; the DNA was not compared with TRBD1, the D call given in the table. TRBV21-1 counts as a pseudogene. The CDR3 extends over 16 amino acids. CDR3 coding DNA: TGTGCCAGCAGCTCCCAACCTTGGGCAGGGATCGATACGCAGTATTTT. Its translation: CASSSQPWAGIDTQYF.